The sequence of this T cell receptor (beta chain) was determined in a study of a mutant IDH1 vaccine in newly diagnosed glioma. Overall study context: Patients got their first vaccination 4-6 weeks after radiotherapy alone, or with temozolomide cycles. Study observations and caveats: The vaccine induced immune responses, and these occurred in 93.3% of patients.

With regard to this clone: What it binds is unknown.

Only in-frame clones appear in the TCRdb table, and some are missing; sequencing was by immunoSEQ multiplex PCR. The repertoire holds 50,000 or so clones, 75% to 95% seen once, with about 2.4% in the top ten. The time point was: week 11, during vaccination. A single vaccine dose contained 300 ug of mutant IDH1 20-mer peptide, and topical imiquimod was used with it. CDR1 MNHEY and CDR2 SMNVEV come from the germline V gene (reference sequence). With 5 bases removed from V and 5 bases from J, the gap between germline ends came to 9 bases. The CDR3 loop spans 12 amino acids. The rearrangement joins TRBV27 to TRBJ2-5; D not certain. The sequence was collected from a man aged 45-65 years with glioma. Sample: PBMCs, taken from a glioma patient whose treatment included an IDH1 peptide vaccine. Written as DNA, the CDR3 is TGTGCCAGCAGTCCCACCAAGGAGACCCAGTACTTC. It codes for CASSPTKETQYF.